This T cell receptor (beta chain) stems from a study of blood T cell repertoires in COVID-19. Study-wide context: Acute and convalescent COVID-19 specimens originated in the United States, Italy and Spain. Nucleic acid was either cDNA or gDNA, and it came from T cells, B-cell-depleted T cells, or PBMCs.

Trimming cost V 2 bases and J 6 bases, with 14 bases left between them. Germline V gene sequence: CDR1 MNHNS, CDR2 SASEGT. This CDR3 has 16 residues. Original methodology: By means of reference gene primer amplification, nucleated cell counts were estimated. The repertoire was sequenced with immunoSEQ multiplex PCR; TCRdb's copy has only in-frame clones and lacks some. The V and J calls and clone size are taken from that table; D and trimming were inferred from the DNA. The data hold hundreds of thousands of clones, with about 80% observed a single time. This clonotype was sampled from an elderly woman with acute or convalescent COVID-19. The rearrangement links TRBV6-1 to TRBJ1-6, with a weak D call TRBD1 (5 bases). Material: peripheral blood. Here the CDR3 reads CASSESWGTGNSPLHF. The CDR3 region has the DNA TGTGCCAGCAGTGAATCCTGGGGCACGGGTAATTCACCCCTCCACTTT.